This T cell receptor (beta chain) was captured in a study of blood T cell repertoires in COVID-19. The overall study: PBMCs, B-cell-depleted T cells, or T cells provided the cDNA or gDNA that made up the material.

Original handling: Reference gene primer amplification in the assay estimated nucleated cell counts. Assay: immunoSEQ multiplex PCR; the TCRdb copy retains only in-frame clones and omits some. V, J and clone size were drawn from that table, and D and trimming were deduced from the DNA. The repertoire holds about 430,000 clones, with about 88% as singletons. CDR3 length equals 15 residues. CDR1 and CDR2 from the germline V gene are SGHTA and FQGTGA. The V segment lost 5 bases and the J segment 4 bases; nucleotides outside the gene matches: 4. Participants classified as exposed had met a COVID-19 case within 2 weeks before study entry.

The receptor comes from a woman aged 18-30 years who had been exposed to COVID-19. Input material: PBMCs or T cells enriched from blood (not recorded which). The J gene is TRBJ2-1, the V gene TRBV7-3; 11 nucleotides line up with TRBD2. This chain's CDR3 is CASSVSGGGYNEQFF. The CDR3 coding sequence is TGTGCCAGCAGCGTTAGCGGGGGGGGTTACAATGAGCAGTTCTTC.